This TCR beta chain was profiled in a study of blood T cell repertoires in COVID-19 (TCRdb year 2020). A note on the overall study: Samples covering the acute and convalescent phases of COVID-19 were provided by collaborators in the United States, Italy and Spain. The repertoires were made available in a free public database intended to serve as a resource for research on the immune response to SARS-CoV-2. The dataset comprised deeply sampled blood TCRbeta repertoires from subjects exposed to, actively infected with, or recovered from COVID-19. Where available, HLA class I and class II types were obtained from metadata supplied by the sample provider rather than from assay-based typing. The sample metadata nearly always contained a de-identified subject ID, COVID-19 status, age in years and sex. The material from the prospective study consisted of cDNA or gDNA derived from T cells, B-cell-depleted T cells, or PBMCs. Samples came from the ongoing ImmuneRACE study (first 160 participants) plus 1,254 subjects from 6 global collaborators.

Taken from the germline V gene (reference sequence), the CDR1 and CDR2 loops are MNHEY and SMNVEV. Including cysteine and phenylalanine, the CDR3 has 16 amino acids. Just the 48-base CDR3 DNA is kept, in frame starting at base 1. From V the trimming removes 5 bases and from J it removes 0 bases, while the gene matches leave 8 bases of the junction unaccounted for. TCRbeta CDR3 regions were amplified from genomic DNA using the immunoSEQ Assay, a bias-controlled multiplex PCR. As for the original processing: The number of nucleated cells in each sample was estimated by amplification of reference gene primers within the assay. To quantify the absolute abundance of each unique TCRbeta CDR3 rearrangement, sequence reads were collapsed and filtered. Productive Simpson clonality was computed per sample as the square root of Simpson's diversity index over productive rearrangements. TCRdb stores this immuneACCESS table with in-frame sequences only. Part of the clones is absent; in the studies checked, under half of the shortfall reflects unresolved V genes, and no reason is known for the rest. V, J and clone size were drawn from that table, and D and trimming were deduced from the DNA. The sample yields 190,000 or so clones; about 86% were counted once. The top ten hold approximately 0.75% of the sample.

What the work shows at the level of the full study, not this receptor alone: How much clinical and demographic metadata was included differed by source and by participant, and the metadata was provided uncurated.

Regarding this clone: Its antigen target is currently unknown. No base qualities exist here, and no much larger clone lies one base off it.

The collaborating institutions used their own protocols to collect whole blood in K2EDTA tubes. For TCRbeta analysis, collaborators shipped samples in one of three forms: frozen whole blood, isolated PBMCs, or DNA extracted from either of those sample types. The source material was peripheral blood. This receptor was identified in a woman between 70 and 85 years old with acute or convalescent COVID-19. This sequence uses TRBV27 and TRBJ2-7; 9 bases in the junction line up with TRBD1. The nucleotide sequence reads as follows: TGTGCCAGCAGTCAACAGGGGGCCCTCAGCTCCTACGAGCAGTACTTC. This translates into CASSQQGALSSYEQYF.